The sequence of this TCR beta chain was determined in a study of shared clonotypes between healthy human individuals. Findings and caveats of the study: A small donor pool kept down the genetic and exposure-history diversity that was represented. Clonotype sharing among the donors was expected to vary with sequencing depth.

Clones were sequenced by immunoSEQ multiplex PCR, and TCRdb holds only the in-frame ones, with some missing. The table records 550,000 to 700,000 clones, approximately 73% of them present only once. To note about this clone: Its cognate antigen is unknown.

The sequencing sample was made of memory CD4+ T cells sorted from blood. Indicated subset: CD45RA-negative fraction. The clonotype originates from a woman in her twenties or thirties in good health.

This CDR3 reads CASSLPDTSYNEQFF. In DNA form, the CDR3 reads TGTGCCAGCAGTTTACCAGACACTTCCTACAATGAGCAGTTCTTC. The rearrangement uses TRBV28 and TRBJ2-1; D ambiguous. Germline V gene lookup returns CDR1 MDHEN and CDR2 SYDVKM. The CDR3 sequence is 15 residues long. V was shortened by 2 bases and J by 1 base, with 9 bases between the two germline ends. Drawing the rest from reference TRBV28 and TRBJ2-1, the complete variable domain is DVKVTQSSRYLVKRTGEKVFLECVQDMDHENMFWYRQDPGLGLRLIYFSYDVKMKEKGDIPEGYSVSREKKERFSLILESASTNQTSMYLCASSLPDTSYNEQFFGPGTRLTVL.